This passage covers 30 T cell receptor beta chains from one sample sequenced in a study of T cell repertoires in cytomegalovirus infection (dated by TCRdb to about 2019). Sequencing instrument: Illumina HiSeq 1500. In TCRdb, the public reads were trimmed at Q25 with fastp and aligned with MiXCR, with productive beta chains retained. Identical CDR3 proteins give one entry, which carries the most common genes and DNA. The sample table holds more than 400,000 distinct CDR3 sequences, of which about 26% were seen once. The top ten clones comprise about 13% of the sample. Sample: PBMCs. These receptors came from a human donor in good health (CMV status not recorded). Some clones in this sample may be carry-over from other donors' samples.

This clonotype was seen a few times. The chain links TRBV2 to TRBJ2-7, with TRBD1 identical over 7 bases. The V gene end was trimmed by 8 bases and the J gene end by 1 base; junction bases not matched to a gene: 11. The V gene's germline CDR1 is SNHLY and CDR2 FYNNEI. There are 15 residues in the CDR3. Written as DNA, the CDR3 is TGTGCCAGCTCACGAAGGGGGACAGTTTCCTACGAGCAGTACTTC. It yields the protein CASSRRGTVSYEQYF. The full variable domain, in which reference TRBV2 and TRBJ2-7 provide the parts outside the CDR3, is EPEVTQTPSHQVTQMGQEVILRCVPISNHLYFYWYRQILGQKVEFLVSFYNNEISEKSEIFDDQFSVERPDGSNFTLKIRSTKLEDSAMYFCASSRRGTVSYEQYFGPGTRLTVT.

V and J are TRBV6-2 or TRBV6-3 and TRBJ1-2; D unresolved. Germline V gene lookup returns CDR1 MNHEY and CDR2 SVGEGT. With 5 bases removed from V and 5 bases from J, the gap between germline ends came to 18 bases. CDR3 length: 15 residues. CDR3 DNA sequence: TGTGCCAGCAGTCCCGATCTCCGGGCCTTGTATGGCTACACCTTC. Its translation is CASSPDLRALYGYTF.

The table lists this clonotype with a few counts. In DNA form, the CDR3 reads TGTGCCAGCAGCTTAAGGACTAGCGGGGCCCTGAGCACCGGGGAGCTGTTTTTT. This encodes CASSLRTSGALSTGELFF. This sequence joins TRBV7-6 and TRBJ2-2; 12 bases align to TRBD2. Looked up from germline, CDR1 is SGHVS and CDR2 is FNYEAQ. This CDR3 has 18 residues. Germline trimming cut 2 bases from V and 4 bases from J; bases unmatched to any gene: 8.

The chain carries TRBV7-9 and TRBJ2-7; 8 bases are shared with TRBD2. There are 16 residues in the CDR3. Trimming took 5 bases from V and 7 from J; bases not matched to a gene: 16. CDR1 and CDR2 from the germline V gene are SEHNR and FQNEAQ (reference sequence). CDR3 in amino acids: CASSLQAGLESSEQYF. The CDR3 region has the DNA TGTGCCAGCAGCCTCCAAGCGGGACTAGAATCCAGTGAGCAGTACTTC.

This clonotype was detected a few times. The chain joins TRBV12-3 or TRBV12-4 to TRBJ1-6, with TRBD1 identical over 9 bases. The ends lost 4 bases at V and 10 bases at J; junction bases unmatched: 11. This CDR3 is 16 amino acids long. In DNA form, the CDR3 reads TGTGCCAGCAGTTATGGACAGGGGAGTAATGGCTCACCCCTCCACTTT. Residues: CASSYGQGSNGSPLHF.

The rearrangement uses TRBV3-1 and TRBJ2-3, with 12 bases aligning to TRBD2. There are 19 residues in the CDR3. Germline V gene sequence: CDR1 LGHDT, CDR2 YNNKEL (reference sequence). Trimming took 1 base from V and 4 from J; bases not matched to a gene: 12. The CDR3 region is CASSQVPSGRAWDPDTQYF. The CDR3 nucleotides read TGTGCCAGCAGCCAAGTCCCTAGCGGGAGGGCCTGGGACCCAGATACGCAGTATTTT.

The V call is TRBV7-2, the J call TRBJ1-4; no clear D. CDR1 and CDR2 from the germline V gene are SGHTA and FQGNSA. The ends were cut back, 5 bases at V and 0 bases at J, with 16 bases in the middle. The length of the CDR3 is 17 residues. The CDR3 nucleotides are TGTGCCAGCAGCCCCCTAAGCCCGGGTTCAACTAATGAAAAACTGTTTTTT. As protein: CASSPLSPGSTNEKLFF.

This clonotype was counted only a few times. The V and J genes are TRBV4-1 and TRBJ1-3; TRBD1 might be the D (5 bases). Trimming left V 0 bases short and J 7 bases short, with 7 bases between. This CDR3 is 13 amino acids long. CDR1 MGHRA and CDR2 YSYEKL come from the germline V gene. The CDR3 bases are TGCGCCAGCAGCCAAGAATGGGACAACACCATATATTTT. Translating gives CASSQEWDNTIYF.

This chain uses TRBV12-5 with TRBJ2-1; no clear D. The CDR3 has 11 residues. Germline V gives CDR1 LGHNT, CDR2 FRNRAP. V lost 3 bases and J 9 bases, leaving 6 bases between the germline ends. The CDR3 is CASGLEIEQFF. CDR3 DNA sequence: TGTGCTAGTGGTTTAGAGATTGAGCAGTTCTTC.

This clonotype appeared a few times. V gene TRBV20-1 combines with J gene TRBJ2-5; TRBD2 agrees at 9 bases. With 6 bases clipped from V and 0 bases from J, the junction kept 11 bases outside the gene matches. The CDR3 consists of 16 residues. In germline, CDR1 is DFQATT, CDR2 SNEGSKA (reference sequence). In nucleotides, the CDR3 is TGCAGTGCCCAAACTTCTAGCGGGACGTACCAAGAGACCCAGTACTTC. Amino acids: CSAQTSSGTYQETQYF.

The genes are TRBV6-7 and TRBJ2-3; TRBD1 is a possible D gene (6 bases). TRBV6-7 is placed among ORFs of uncertain function. V was cut by 4 bases and J by 0 bases, with 14 bases left in between. The CDR3 loop spans 16 amino acids. The CDR3 DNA sequence: TGTGCCAGCAGTTTTGTGACAGGAACTAGCACAGATACGCAGTATTTT. It translates to CASSFVTGTSTDTQYF.

The table lists this clonotype with many counts. The chain combines TRBV7-2 with TRBJ2-7; the match to TRBD2 covers 8 bases. CDR1 is SGHTA, CDR2 FQGNSA, per germline. CDR3 length: 15 residues. Trimming at V came to 2 bases and at J to 1 base, leaving 4 bases not matched to a gene. CDR3: CASSLSTSASYEQYF. DNA of the CDR3: TGTGCCAGCAGCTTATCGACTAGCGCTTCCTACGAGCAGTACTTC. The full variable domain, completed using reference TRBV7-2 and TRBJ2-7, is GAGVSQSPSNKVTEKGKDVELRCDPISGHTALYWYRQSLGQGLEFLIYFQGNSAPDKSGLPSDRFSAERTGGSVSTLTIQRTQQEDSAVYLCASSLSTSASYEQYFGPGTRLTVT.

V and J are TRBV7-2 and TRBJ2-3, with TRBD1 identical over 7 bases. The CDR3 runs 16 residues. Per the germline V gene, CDR1 is SGHTA and CDR2 is FQGNSA. Trimming took 3 bases from V and 4 from J; bases not matched to a gene: 10. This CDR3 is CASSLGQRGSPDTQYF. In DNA form, the CDR3 reads TGTGCCAGCAGCTTGGGACAGAGAGGGTCCCCAGATACGCAGTATTTT. The whole variable domain, filled in from reference TRBV7-2 and TRBJ2-3, reads GAGVSQSPSNKVTEKGKDVELRCDPISGHTALYWYRQSLGQGLEFLIYFQGNSAPDKSGLPSDRFSAERTGGSVSTLTIQRTQQEDSAVYLCASSLGQRGSPDTQYFGPGTRLTVL.

DNA for the CDR3: TGTGCCAGCAGCCCCGGCGCGGGACAGGGGGCAGCTTTCTTT. It encodes CASSPGAGQGAAFF. The V call is TRBV7-9, the J call TRBJ1-1; the match to TRBD1 covers 12 bases. In germline, CDR1 is SEHNR, CDR2 FQNEAQ (reference sequence). The CDR3 extends over 14 amino acids. Trimming at V came to 5 bases and at J to 10 bases, leaving 8 bases not matched to a gene.

This clonotype showed up just a few times. The gene calls are TRBV12-3 or TRBV12-4 and TRBJ1-2; tentatively, D is TRBD1 (6 bases). V lost 3 bases and J 8 bases, leaving 10 bases between the germline ends. The CDR3 is 12 amino acids. CDR3 sequence reads: CASSFQGLGYTF. CDR3 sequence (DNA): TGTGCCAGCAGTTTCCAGGGGCTAGGCTACACCTTC.

This chain joins TRBV6-5 and TRBJ1-3, with 8 bases that match TRBD1. This CDR3 spans 17 amino acids. J gave up 4 bases and V 5 bases, and 13 bases lay outside the gene matches. In germline, CDR1 is MNHEY, CDR2 SVGAGI. CDR3: CASSQYIRGPGGNTIYF. The CDR3 DNA sequence: TGTGCCAGCAGTCAATACATCAGGGGGCCGGGAGGAAACACCATATATTTT.

The sample holds a few counts of this clonotype. V is TRBV6-2 or TRBV6-3 and J is TRBJ2-7; perhaps TRBD2 as D (6 bases). V shed 1 base and J shed 0 bases, with 7 bases lying between them. The germline V gene encodes CDR1 MNHEY and CDR2 SVGEGT. There are 14 residues in the CDR3. This chain's CDR3 is CASSYLRDSYEQYF. DNA of the CDR3: TGTGCCAGCAGTTACTTGCGGGACTCCTACGAGCAGTACTTC.

This rearrangement joins TRBV6-6 to TRBJ1-5, with D maybe TRBD1 (5 bases). V shed 5 bases and J shed 5 bases, with 10 bases lying between them. The V gene's germline CDR1 is MNHNY and CDR2 SVGAGI (reference sequence). The CDR3 runs 13 residues. The DNA of the CDR3 is TGTGCCAGCAGTCCCGGGGCGGATCAGCCCCAGCATTTT. The encoded protein is CASSPGADQPQHF.

The chain employs TRBV28 and TRBJ1-5, with 8 bases that match TRBD1. The CDR3 spans 17 residues. V gave up 1 base and J gave up 4 bases; unmatched junction bases: 9. Germline V CDR1 and CDR2: MDHEN, SYDVKM. CDR3: CASSLYAGQARNQPQHF. Here the CDR3 DNA reads TGTGCCAGCAGTTTATATGCGGGACAGGCGAGAAATCAGCCCCAGCATTTT.

In this sample, this clonotype turned up once. The chain carries TRBV2 and TRBJ1-2; D unresolved. In germline, CDR1 is SNHLY, CDR2 FYNNEI. V was shortened by 0 bases and J by 5 bases, with 4 bases between the two germline ends. This CDR3 spans 12 amino acids. CDR3 sequence (DNA): TGTGCCAGCAGTGAAGCATCTTATGGCTACACCTTC. Its protein product is CASSEASYGYTF.

The chain uses TRBV5-4 and TRBJ2-5, with 13 bases that match TRBD2. The V segment lost 4 bases and the J segment 3 bases; nucleotides outside the gene matches: 6. This CDR3 region has 16 residues. The germline V gene encodes CDR1 SGHNT and CDR2 YYREEE (reference sequence). The CDR3: CASSARLAGGKETQYF. In DNA, the CDR3 is TGTGCCAGCAGCGCCCGACTAGCGGGAGGTAAAGAGACCCAGTACTTC.

At least ten counts were recorded for this clonotype. The chain links TRBV6-5 to TRBJ1-3; 7 bases fit TRBD1. Trimming cost V 5 bases and J 3 bases; bases outside gene matches: 4. The CDR3 is 14 amino acids. Germline V CDR1 and CDR2: MNHEY, SVGAGI. The CDR3 protein is CASSITGDGNTIYF. CDR3 nucleotides: TGTGCCAGCAGTATAACAGGGGATGGAAACACCATATATTTT.

The CDR3 loop reads CASSQGSPRWSETYNEQFF. The CDR3 DNA is TGCGCCAGCAGCCAAGGGAGCCCCCGTTGGTCCGAAACATACAATGAGCAGTTCTTC. The gene calls are TRBV4-3 and TRBJ2-1; no definite D call. Germline V lookup: CDR1 LGHNA, CDR2 YSLEER. Between the trimmed V and J ends, which lost 1 base and 4 bases, there was a span of 23 bases. The CDR3 has 19 amino acids.

A note on this clonotype: A much more abundant neighbour one base away suggests this may be a read error. The chain links TRBV7-2 to TRBJ2-7; the D gene is possibly TRBD1 (5 bases). The germline V gene encodes CDR1 SGHTA and CDR2 FQGNSA. CDR3 size: 16 residues. The CDR3 region has the DNA TGTGCCAGCAGCCCATACAGCAGGGTGACGTCCTTCGAGCAGTACTTC. It is translated as CASSPYSRVTSFEQYF.

The genes are TRBV20-1 and TRBJ1-5, with 7 positions matching TRBD1. V was clipped by 6 bases and J by 1 base; unmatched bases: 9. This CDR3 spans 15 amino acids. Germline loops: CDR1 DFQATT, CDR2 SNEGSKA (reference sequence). CDR3 bases: TGCAGTGCCAGCAGGGGGGGTCGAAGCAATCAGCCCCAGCATTTT. Amino acid sequence: CSASRGGRSNQPQHF.

Notes on this clonotype: A read error may explain this, as a much larger clone is one base away. This chain links TRBV6-4 with TRBJ2-1; perhaps TRBD1 as D (6 bases). CDR1 is MRHNA, CDR2 SNTAGT, per germline. CDR3 length: 15 residues. The CDR3: CASSDSDSSYIEQFF. As DNA, the CDR3 is TGTGCCAGCAGTGACTCGGACAGCTCCTACATTGAGCAGTTCTTC.

The chain combines TRBV6-5 with TRBJ2-7; 11 bases are shared with TRBD2. V was clipped by 2 bases and J by 4 bases; unmatched bases: 4. This CDR3 is built from 15 residues. The V gene's germline CDR1 is MNHEY and CDR2 SVGAGI. For the CDR3, the DNA is TGTGCCAGCAGTTACGGGTCTAGCGGGAGGTACGAGCAGTACTTC. Its protein product is CASSYGSSGRYEQYF.

The chain couples TRBV20-1 to TRBJ2-7; TRBD1 is a possible D gene (6 bases). Germline CDR1 DFQATT, CDR2 SNEGSKA (reference sequence). V dropped 0 bases and J dropped 0 bases, with 9 bases sitting between them. The CDR3 has 14 amino acids. CDR3: CSARDNRASYEQYF. CDR3 nucleotide sequence: TGCAGTGCTAGAGACAACAGGGCCTCCTACGAGCAGTACTTC.

J is TRBJ2-2 and V is TRBV7-2, with TRBD1 matching 8 bases. The germline CDR1 and CDR2 sequences are SGHTA and FQGNSA. J lost 0 bases, V lost 11 bases, and 5 bases had no gene match. This CDR3 is 14 amino acids long. DNA for the CDR3: TGTGCCGGTCAGGGGGCCGCGAACACCGGGGAGCTGTTTTTT. This encodes CAGQGAANTGELFF.

This chain links TRBV12-3 or TRBV12-4 with TRBJ1-1; D uncertain. V was trimmed by 7 bases and J by 2 bases, leaving 5 bases between them. CDR3 size: 11 residues. The CDR3 loop reads CASNENTEAFF. In DNA, the CDR3 is TGTGCCAGCAATGAAAACACTGAAGCTTTCTTT.